This T cell receptor beta chain was observed in a study of cytomegalovirus exposure and HLA in healthy donors. Method: immunoSEQ multiplex PCR; TCRdb's copy keeps in-frame clones and lacks some. The sample holds some 340,000 clones; about 90% are singletons and the top ten take more than 0.9%. The V gene's germline CDR1 is SEHNR and CDR2 FQNEAQ (reference sequence). This CDR3 is built from 15 residues. The V gene end was trimmed by 0 bases and the J gene end by 8 bases; junction bases not matched to a gene: 6. This TCR derives from a woman aged 25 to 39 in good health and CMV-seropositive. Sequencing was done on a sample of PBMCs. The chain combines TRBV7-9 with TRBJ2-1, with 8 bases lining up with TRBD2. The CDR3 sequence is CASSLAVAGGDEQFF. The CDR3 DNA reads TGTGCCAGCAGCTTAGCAGTGGCCGGGGGGGATGAGCAGTTCTTC.